This T cell receptor (beta chain) originates from a study of blood T cell dynamics during melanoma immunotherapy. As to time point: pre-treatment baseline. Sampling occurred pretreatment (T0) and at week 3 (W3), after cycle one of checkpoint blockade. Disease control meant complete response, partial response or stable disease at 12 weeks. Turning to this clone: The antigen is unknown.

Study-wide points: Unlike progressors, later disease-control patients had W3 repertoires gaining clonality or diversity.

Each bulk PBMC sample had about 350 ng DNA loaded. The method was immunoSEQ multiplex PCR; TCRdb's version includes in-frame clones alone and lacks a portion of them. The repertoire includes some 11,000 clones, 84% of them detected once, and approximately 15% sits in the top ten. The germline V gene encodes CDR1 SGHVS and CDR2 FQNEAQ. Trimming cost V 2 bases and J 7 bases, with 11 bases left between them. The CDR3 sequence is 14 residues long. The chain has TRBV7-8 and TRBJ1-4, with unresolved D. The sequence came from a human donor with melanoma. Specimen: blood, collected from a patient treated with checkpoint blockade. The CDR3 nucleotides read TGTGCCAGCAGCTTACACGGTGGTAGTGAAAAACTGTTTTTT. Translating it yields CASSLHGGSEKLFF.